This T cell receptor beta chain emerged from a study of blood T cells in healthy people across ages. Study conclusions and caveats: Measured against age, TCR beta diversity per million T cells decreased in a roughly linear manner.

Combining a sample-barcoded 5' primer with a J-beta primer mix, a second PCR ran for roughly 7 to 11 cycles. Each CDR3 protein is one row after TCRdb ran MiXCR on the 5' RACE reads. The repertoire holds approximately 800,000 distinct CDR3 sequences, with about 26% as singletons. Only a few counts were recorded for this clonotype. The antigen is not known. CDR1 and CDR2 from the germline V gene are SGHRS and YFSETQ. The CDR3 is 16 amino acids. Trimming took 0 bases from V and 7 from J, leaving 19 bases between them. These data also formed part of another study, on T cells of mothers and their children.

The TCR was taken from a boy younger than 18 in good health. The source material was blood. The chain has TRBV5-1 and TRBJ1-2; tentatively, D is TRBD1 (6 bases). CDR3 bases: TGCGCCAGCAGCTTGGCCAGCGCCACAGGGCAGGCTGGCTACACCTTC. Encoded protein: CASSLASATGQAGYTF.